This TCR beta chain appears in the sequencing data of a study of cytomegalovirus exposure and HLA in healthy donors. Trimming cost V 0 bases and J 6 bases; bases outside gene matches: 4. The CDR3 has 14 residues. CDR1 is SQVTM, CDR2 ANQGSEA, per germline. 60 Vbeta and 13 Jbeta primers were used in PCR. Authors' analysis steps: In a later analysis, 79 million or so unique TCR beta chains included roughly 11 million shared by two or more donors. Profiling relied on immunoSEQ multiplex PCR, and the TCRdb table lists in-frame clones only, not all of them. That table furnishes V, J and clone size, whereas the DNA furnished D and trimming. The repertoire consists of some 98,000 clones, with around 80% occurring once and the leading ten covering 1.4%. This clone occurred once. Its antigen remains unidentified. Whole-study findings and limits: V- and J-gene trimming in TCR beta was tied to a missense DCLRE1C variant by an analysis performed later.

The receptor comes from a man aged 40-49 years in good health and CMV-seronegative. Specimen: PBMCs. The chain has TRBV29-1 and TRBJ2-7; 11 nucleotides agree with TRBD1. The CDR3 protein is CSVEDGQGAVEQYF. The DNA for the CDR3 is TGCAGCGTTGAAGATGGACAGGGGGCTGTCGAGCAGTACTTC.